The rows below give T cell receptor beta chains drawn from one sample of a study of regulatory T cells in long-lasting Graves disease. TCRdb re-analysed the multiplex PCR reads in MiXCR, keeping a single row per CDR3 protein. The table has fewer than 450,000 distinct CDR3 sequences, 20% to 25% seen once. The input for sequencing was peripheral blood mononuclear cells (PBMCs), taken when the disease was refractory, from a patient treated with antithyroid drugs. The receptors were sampled from a female donor with Graves disease. CDR3s leave out the opening cysteine and the closing phenylalanine or tryptophan.

>TRBJ2-2|TRBV6-2/TRBV6-3
ASTPGGDTGELF
>TRBJ2-2|TRBV5-1
ASSLELGKTGELF
>TRBJ1-5|TRBV20-1
SARDSRASNQPQH
>TRBJ1-5|TRBV7-2
ASSLRTGEWSNQPQH
>TRBJ2-7|TRBV6-2/TRBV6-3
ASSYSGQSYEQY
>TRBJ1-5|TRBV27
ASSFQGATNQPQH
>TRBJ2-5|TRBV11-1
ASSLAAQETQY
>TRBJ1-2|TRBV20-1
SATRRDNYGYT
>TRBJ1-5|TRBV20-1
SARAGGAGNQPQH
>TRBJ2-7|TRBV6-9
ASRYSGTGGDEQY
>TRBJ1-4|TRBV19
ASSQDYHEKLF
>TRBJ2-2|TRBV6-9
ASSFAGHNTGELF
>TRBJ2-2|TRBV12-3/TRBV12-4
ASSWAVGTGELF
>TRBJ1-1|TRBV20-1
SAAQDGTEAF
>TRBJ2-4|TRBV5-4
ASSLKSGSANIQY
>TRBJ2-2|TRBV29-1
SARTVPNTGELF
>TRBJ2-7|TRBV7-2
ASSRQRGTTYEQY
>TRBJ1-4|TRBV20-1
SARTATNEKLF
>TRBJ1-5|TRBV5-1
ASSLEGDSNQPQH
>TRBJ2-7|TRBV7-9
ASSLVWYQNEQY
>TRBJ2-2|TRBV12-3/TRBV12-4
ASSLMGGGTGELF
>TRBJ2-2|TRBV7-8
ATRRVANTGELF
>TRBJ2-7|TRBV7-2
ASSRGTSGVTYEQY
>TRBJ2-5|TRBV6-5
ASSYSIRETQY
>TRBJ2-1|TRBV30
AWSVSWLAGNEQF
>TRBJ2-7|TRBV15
ATSRGQTGAGEQY
>TRBJ1-2|TRBV28
AILRGARGYT